Listed below are T cell receptor beta chains from one sample, sequenced in a study of blood T cell repertoires in COVID-19. Method: immunoSEQ multiplex PCR; TCRdb's copy keeps in-frame clones and lacks some. In the table there are over 300,000 clones, 88% of which are singletons. Sequenced material: PBMCs or T cells enriched from blood (not recorded which). The receptor source for this set is a woman between 25 and 40 years old with acute COVID-19. Both conserved end residues are part of each CDR3. The D gene is left open where the match is weak. For some rows the clone size is stated as once, few or many, or as a class when expanded; others skip it.

>.|TRBJ1-2|.|TRBV27
TGTGCCAGCAGTTTAGCAGGGAACGGCTACACCTTC
CASSLAGNGYTF
>many|TRBJ2-3|TRBD1|TRBV7-9
TGTGCCAGCAGCTTGTCAGGGGGCGCAGATACGCAGTATTTT
CASSLSGGADTQYF
>.|TRBJ1-2|.|TRBV7-2
TGTGCCAGCAGCTTAGAACGGCAGGGCTATAACTATGGCTACACCTTC
CASSLERQGYNYGYTF
>once|TRBJ2-3|TRBD2|TRBV7-9
TGTGCCAGCCAAGCGGGTAGCGGGGGCCATCACCCACAGGATACGCAGTATTTT
CASQAGSGGHHPQDTQYF
>.|TRBJ2-1|TRBD2|TRBV7-6
TGTGCCAGCAGCTTGGCTCTAACGGGGGGAGATGAGCAGTTCTTC
CASSLALTGGDEQFF
>.|TRBJ1-6|.|TRBV6-2/TRBV6-3
TGTGCCAGCAGTCGAGGGAGCTCCTATAATTCACCCCTCCACTTT
CASSRGSSYNSPLHF
>.|TRBJ1-1|.|TRBV2
TGTGCCAGCTCCTCGGCGGTGGTGAACACTGAAGCTTTCTTT
CASSSAVVNTEAFF
>.|TRBJ1-2|.|TRBV2
TGTGCCAGCAGTCTGTGGGGAGGGAAAGGCTACACCTTC
CASSLWGGKGYTF
>once|TRBJ1-3|.|TRBV20-1
TGCAGTGCTAGTCAGGGTTCCGGAAACACCATATATTTT
CSASQGSGNTIYF
>.|TRBJ1-1|.|TRBV2
TGTGCCAGCAGTAATATGCCGGACACTGAAGCTTTCTTT
CASSNMPDTEAFF
>.|TRBJ2-1|.|TRBV14
TGTGCCAGCAGCCCAGAGAGACAGTACAATGAGCAGTTCTTC
CASSPERQYNEQFF
>once|TRBJ1-1|.|TRBV29-1
TGCAGCGTTGATGCAGGGATGAACACTGAAGCTTTCTTT
CSVDAGMNTEAFF
>.|TRBJ2-7|.|TRBV21-1
TGTGCCAGCAGCAAATCGAACCGGGCAGGGCCCCACGAGCAGTACTTC
CASSKSNRAGPHEQYF
>.|TRBJ2-1|TRBD2|TRBV28
TGTGCCAGCAGTCCCCCCCGACTAGCGGAAAACAATGAGCAGTTCTTC
CASSPPRLAENNEQFF
>.|TRBJ2-6|TRBD1|TRBV4-3
TGCGCCAGCAGCCAAGATCTAGGGGGCGTTGCTGGGGCCAACGTCCTGACTTTC
CASSQDLGGVAGANVLTF
>.|TRBJ1-1|.|TRBV2
TGTGCCATCCCTGGGGGGGCTGTTAAGGTCTTT
CAIPGGAVKVF
>.|TRBJ2-3|.|TRBV6-5
TGTGCCACCGAGGGCAGTTCCACAGATACGCAGTATTTT
CATEGSSTDTQYF
>.|TRBJ2-2|TRBD1|TRBV4-1
TGCGCCAGCAGCCCAAGACAGGGCACCGGGGAGCTGTTTTTT
CASSPRQGTGELFF
>.|TRBJ1-6|.|TRBV2
TGTGCCAGCAAATACAGCAGGGGACCAGGAAATTCACCCCTCCACTTT
CASKYSRGPGNSPLHF
>.|TRBJ1-1|.|TRBV24-1
TGTGCCACCAGTGATCGGGGACTAGAAGCTTTCTTT
CATSDRGLEAFF
>.|TRBJ2-3|.|TRBV6-1
TGTGCCAGCAGTGAACGGGGGATTAGCACAGATACGCAGTATTTT
CASSERGISTDTQYF
>.|TRBJ1-4|TRBD1|TRBV5-1
TGCGCCAGCAGCCCGGGACAGACGGCCGGGAAACTGTTTTTT
CASSPGQTAGKLFF
>.|TRBJ2-7|.|TRBV27
TGTGCCAGCAGTTTCCTAGCCGGAGAGCAGTACTTC
CASSFLAGEQYF
>.|TRBJ2-2|.|TRBV4-1
TGCGCCAGCAGCTGGGGAACGCCGGGGATGGGCGGGGAGCTGTTTTTT
CASSWGTPGMGGELFF
>once|TRBJ1-1|.|TRBV5-4
TGTGCCAGCAGCTTGCCCGGTGACACTGAAGCTTTCTTT
CASSLPGDTEAFF